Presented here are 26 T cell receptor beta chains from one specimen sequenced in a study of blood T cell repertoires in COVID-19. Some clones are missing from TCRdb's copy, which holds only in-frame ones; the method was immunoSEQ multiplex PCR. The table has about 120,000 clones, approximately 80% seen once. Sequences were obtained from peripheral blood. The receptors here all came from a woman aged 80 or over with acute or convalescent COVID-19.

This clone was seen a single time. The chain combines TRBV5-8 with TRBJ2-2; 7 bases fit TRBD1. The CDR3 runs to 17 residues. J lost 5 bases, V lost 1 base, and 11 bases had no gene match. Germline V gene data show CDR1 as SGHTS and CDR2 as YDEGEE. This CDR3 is CASSLFGQTGKTGELFF. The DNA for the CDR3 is TGTGCCAGCAGCTTGTTTGGACAGACAGGGAAAACCGGGGAGCTGTTTTTT.

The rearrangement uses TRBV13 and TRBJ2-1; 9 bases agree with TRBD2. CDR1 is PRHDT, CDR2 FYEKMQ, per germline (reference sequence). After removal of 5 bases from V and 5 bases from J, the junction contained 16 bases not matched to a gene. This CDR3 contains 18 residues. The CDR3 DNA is TGTGCCAGCAGCATCCGGGGACTAGCCGGGACACTTGACAATGAGCAGTTCTTC. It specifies CASSIRGLAGTLDNEQFF.

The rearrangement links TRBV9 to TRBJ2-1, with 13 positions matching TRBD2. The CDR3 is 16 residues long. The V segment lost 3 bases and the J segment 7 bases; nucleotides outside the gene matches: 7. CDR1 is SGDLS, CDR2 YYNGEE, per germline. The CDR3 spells CASSATSGGAGNEQFF. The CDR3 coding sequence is TGTGCCAGCAGCGCCACTAGCGGGGGGGCCGGAAATGAGCAGTTCTTC.

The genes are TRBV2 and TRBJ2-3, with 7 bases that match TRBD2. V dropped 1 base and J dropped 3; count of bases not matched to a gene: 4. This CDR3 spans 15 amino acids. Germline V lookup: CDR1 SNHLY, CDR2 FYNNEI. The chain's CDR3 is CASSEVNSGTDTQYF. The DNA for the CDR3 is TGTGCCAGCAGTGAAGTGAATAGCGGGACAGATACGCAGTATTTT.

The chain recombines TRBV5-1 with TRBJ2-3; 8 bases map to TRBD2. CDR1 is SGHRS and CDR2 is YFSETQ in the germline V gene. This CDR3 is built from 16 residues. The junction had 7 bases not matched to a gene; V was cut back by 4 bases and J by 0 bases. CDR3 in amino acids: CASSLNGGASTDTQYF. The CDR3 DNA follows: TGCGCCAGCAGCCTAAACGGGGGGGCCAGCACAGATACGCAGTATTTT.

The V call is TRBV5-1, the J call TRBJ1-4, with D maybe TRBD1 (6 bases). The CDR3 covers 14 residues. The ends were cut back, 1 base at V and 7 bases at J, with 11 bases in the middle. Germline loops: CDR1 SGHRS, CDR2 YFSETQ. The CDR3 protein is CASSLNRAGEKLFF. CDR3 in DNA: TGCGCCAGCAGCTTGAACAGGGCGGGTGAAAAACTGTTTTTT.

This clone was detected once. The CDR3 DNA is TGTGCCATCAGTGTCGGTAGCGGGGAGCAGTTCTTC. As protein: CAISVGSGEQFF. The V gene is TRBV10-3, the J gene TRBJ2-1, with TRBD2 matching 7 bases. CDR3 length: 12 amino acids. Germline V CDR1 and CDR2: ENHRY, SYGVKD. Germline trimming cut 4 bases from V and 10 bases from J; bases unmatched to any gene: 4.

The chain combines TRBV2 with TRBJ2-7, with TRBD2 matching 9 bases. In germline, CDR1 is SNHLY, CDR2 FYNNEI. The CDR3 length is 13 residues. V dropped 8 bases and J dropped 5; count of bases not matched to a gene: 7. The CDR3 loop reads CASRRGGGDEQYF. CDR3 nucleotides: TGTGCCAGCCGGCGGGGGGGCGGCGACGAGCAGTACTTC.

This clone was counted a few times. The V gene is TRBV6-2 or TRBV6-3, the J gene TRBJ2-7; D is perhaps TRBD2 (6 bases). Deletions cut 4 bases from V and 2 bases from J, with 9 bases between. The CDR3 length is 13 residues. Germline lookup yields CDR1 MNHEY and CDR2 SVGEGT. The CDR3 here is CASSFSGAYEQYF. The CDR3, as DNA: TGTGCCAGCAGTTTTAGCGGTGCCTACGAGCAGTACTTC.

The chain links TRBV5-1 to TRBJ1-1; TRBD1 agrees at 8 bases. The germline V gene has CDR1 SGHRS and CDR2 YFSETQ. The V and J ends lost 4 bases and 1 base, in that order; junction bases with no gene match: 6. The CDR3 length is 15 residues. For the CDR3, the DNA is TGCGCCAGCAGCGGAGGGGACAGGAGGAACACTGAAGCTTTCTTT. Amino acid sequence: CASSGGDRRNTEAFF.

The CDR3 spells CASSQDLRSNQPQHF. The CDR3 nucleotides are TGTGCCAGCAGCCAAGATCTCAGGAGCAATCAGCCCCAGCATTTT. V and J are TRBV4-2 and TRBJ1-5; D gene ambiguous. The germline CDR1 and CDR2 sequences are LGHNA and YNFKEQ. The CDR3 consists of 15 residues. Trimming left V 0 bases short and J 1 base short, with 7 bases between.

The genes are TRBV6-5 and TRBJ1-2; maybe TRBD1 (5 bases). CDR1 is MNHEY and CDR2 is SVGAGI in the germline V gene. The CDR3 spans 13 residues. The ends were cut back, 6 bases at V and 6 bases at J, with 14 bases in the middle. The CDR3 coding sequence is TGTGCCAGCAGAACGAGCCAGGGAAATGGCTACACCTTC. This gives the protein CASRTSQGNGYTF.

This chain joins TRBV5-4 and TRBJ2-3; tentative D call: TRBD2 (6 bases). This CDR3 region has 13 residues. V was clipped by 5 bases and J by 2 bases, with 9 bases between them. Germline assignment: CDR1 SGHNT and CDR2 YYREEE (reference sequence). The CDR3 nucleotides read TGTGCCAGCAGAGCGGGTACCACAGATACGCAGTATTTT. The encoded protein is CASRAGTTDTQYF.

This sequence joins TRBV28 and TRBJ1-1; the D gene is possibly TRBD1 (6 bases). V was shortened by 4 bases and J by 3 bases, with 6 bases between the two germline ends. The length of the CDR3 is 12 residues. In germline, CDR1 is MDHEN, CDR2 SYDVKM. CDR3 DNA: TGTGCCAGCAGTTACAGGGACACTGAAGCTTTCTTT. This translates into CASSYRDTEAFF.

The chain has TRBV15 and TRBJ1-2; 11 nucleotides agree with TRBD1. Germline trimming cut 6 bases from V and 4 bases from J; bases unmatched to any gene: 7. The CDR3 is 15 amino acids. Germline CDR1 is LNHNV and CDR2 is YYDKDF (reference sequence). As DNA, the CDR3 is TGTGCCACCAGTTTCCCGGGACAGGGGGTCTATGGCTACACCTTC. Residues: CATSFPGQGVYGYTF.

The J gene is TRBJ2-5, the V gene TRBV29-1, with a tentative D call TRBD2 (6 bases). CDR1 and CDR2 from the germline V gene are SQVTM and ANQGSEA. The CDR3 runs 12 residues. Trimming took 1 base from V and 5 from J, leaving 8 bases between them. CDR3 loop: CSVEAGRETQYF. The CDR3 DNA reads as TGCAGCGTTGAAGCGGGGAGGGAGACCCAGTACTTC.

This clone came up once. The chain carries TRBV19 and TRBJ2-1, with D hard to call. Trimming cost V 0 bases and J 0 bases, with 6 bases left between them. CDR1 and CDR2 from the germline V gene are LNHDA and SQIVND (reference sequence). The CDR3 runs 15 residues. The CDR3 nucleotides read TGTGCCAGTAGTATAGATGCGGACTCCTACAATGAGCAGTTCTTC. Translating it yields CASSIDADSYNEQFF.

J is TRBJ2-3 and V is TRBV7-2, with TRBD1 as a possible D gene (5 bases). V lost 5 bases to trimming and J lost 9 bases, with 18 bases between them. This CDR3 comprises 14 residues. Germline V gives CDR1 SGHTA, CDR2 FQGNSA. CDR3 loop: CASSAGPQGTTQYF. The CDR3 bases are TGTGCCAGCAGCGCCGGCCCTCAGGGTACGACGCAGTATTTT.

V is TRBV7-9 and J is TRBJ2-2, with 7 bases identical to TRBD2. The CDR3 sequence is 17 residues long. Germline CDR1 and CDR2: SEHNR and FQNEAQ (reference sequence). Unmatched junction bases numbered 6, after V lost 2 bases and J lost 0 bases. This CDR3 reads CASSLLVGGPNTGELFF. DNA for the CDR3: TGTGCCAGCAGCTTATTAGTGGGAGGGCCGAACACCGGGGAGCTGTTTTTT.

The CDR3 loop is CASSWDSPFSGANVLTF. The CDR3 region has the DNA TGTGCCAGCAGCTGGGACAGCCCTTTCTCTGGGGCCAACGTCCTGACTTTC. The chain carries TRBV5-6 and TRBJ2-6; 7 nucleotides agree with TRBD1. Trimming at V came to 3 bases and at J to 0 bases, leaving 6 bases not matched to a gene. Per the germline V gene, CDR1 is SGHDT and CDR2 is YYEEEE. This CDR3 contains 17 residues.

The CDR3 sequence is CASSRNPSGRHEQYF. The CDR3 DNA sequence: TGTGCCAGCAGCCGCAACCCATCAGGGCGCCACGAGCAGTACTTC. V is TRBV7-7 and J is TRBJ2-7; possibly TRBD1 for D (5 bases). The CDR3 runs to 15 residues. CDR1 and CDR2 from the germline V gene are SSHAT and FNYEAQ (reference sequence). Trimming left V 5 bases short and J 5 bases short, with 19 bases between.

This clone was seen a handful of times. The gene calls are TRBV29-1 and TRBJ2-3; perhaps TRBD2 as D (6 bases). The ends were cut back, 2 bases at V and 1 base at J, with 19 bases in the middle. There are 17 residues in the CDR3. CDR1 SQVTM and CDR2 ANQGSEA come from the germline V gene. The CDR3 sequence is CSVEKGGGAYRTDTQYF. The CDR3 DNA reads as TGCAGCGTTGAAAAGGGAGGTGGGGCTTATCGCACAGATACGCAGTATTTT.

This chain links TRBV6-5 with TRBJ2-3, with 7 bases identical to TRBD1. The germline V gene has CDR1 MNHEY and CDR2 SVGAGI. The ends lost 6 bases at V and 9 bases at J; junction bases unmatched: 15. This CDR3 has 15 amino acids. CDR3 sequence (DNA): TGTGCCAGCAGCTCCGGGACAGCCGCTTTCTCCACGCAGTATTTT. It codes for CASSSGTAAFSTQYF.

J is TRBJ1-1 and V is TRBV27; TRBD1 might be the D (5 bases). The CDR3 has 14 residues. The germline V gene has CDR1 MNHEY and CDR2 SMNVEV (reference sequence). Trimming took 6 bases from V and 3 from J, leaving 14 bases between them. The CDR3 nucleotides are TGTGCCAGCAGACCCCAGGGTAGGGACACTGAAGCTTTCTTT. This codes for CASRPQGRDTEAFF.

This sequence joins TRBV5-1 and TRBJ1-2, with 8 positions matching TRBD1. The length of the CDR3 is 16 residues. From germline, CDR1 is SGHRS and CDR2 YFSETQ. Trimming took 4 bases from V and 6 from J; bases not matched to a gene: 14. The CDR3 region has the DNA TGCGCCAGCAGCCCGGGTGATAACAGGGGGTATGATGGCTACACCTTC. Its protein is CASSPGDNRGYDGYTF.

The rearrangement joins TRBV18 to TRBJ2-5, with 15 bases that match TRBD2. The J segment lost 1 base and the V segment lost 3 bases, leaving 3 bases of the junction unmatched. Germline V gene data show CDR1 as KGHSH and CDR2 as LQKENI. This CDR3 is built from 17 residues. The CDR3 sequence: CASSPGLAGGLQETQYF. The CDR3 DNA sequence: TGTGCCAGCTCACCGGGACTAGCGGGGGGCCTCCAAGAGACCCAGTACTTC.